These 5 T cell receptor beta chains originate from one sample sequenced in a study of blood T cell repertoires in COVID-19. Clones were read by immunoSEQ multiplex PCR, and TCRdb kept only the in-frame ones, dropping some. This sample has about 270,000 clones, with 75% to 90% found just once. Sequenced material: PBMCs or T cells enriched from blood (not recorded which). These receptors came from a woman aged 18-29 years who had recovered from COVID-19.

This clone was observed a few times. The V call is TRBV5-1, the J call TRBJ2-5, with 7 bases matching TRBD1. The CDR3 totals 14 residues. V lost 3 bases to trimming and J lost 1 base; unmatched junction nucleotides: 3. Germline V CDR1 and CDR2: SGHRS, YFSETQ. The CDR3 sequence: CASSSAGGQETQYF. In nucleotides, the CDR3 is TGCGCCAGCAGCTCGGCAGGGGGCCAAGAGACCCAGTACTTC.

Remarks on this clone: The sample contains more than one DNA sequence encoding this CDR3. The rearrangement uses TRBV9 and TRBJ2-1; TRBD2 aligns across 10 bases. This CDR3 contains 16 residues. Germline V CDR1 and CDR2: SGDLS, YYNGEE. J gave up 4 bases and V 1 base, and 5 bases lay outside the gene matches. In nucleotides, the CDR3 is TGTGCCAGCAGCGTAAGCGGGGGGGCATCGTACAATGAGCAGTTCTTC. Translated, it gives CASSVSGGASYNEQFF.

This chain's CDR3 is CASSSGTEGSPLHF. CDR3 nucleotide sequence: TGTGCCAGCAGTTCGGGGACAGAGGGGTCACCCCTCCACTTT. The V and J genes are TRBV27 and TRBJ1-6, with TRBD1 matching over 7 bases. V shed 4 bases and J 10 bases; nucleotides not matched to a gene: 7. Germline loops: CDR1 MNHEY, CDR2 SMNVEV (reference sequence). The CDR3 has 14 amino acids.

The chain carries TRBV3-1 (or the pseudogene TRBV3-2) and TRBJ2-3, with D unclear. There are 17 residues in the CDR3. Germline-derived CDR1 and CDR2 are LGHDT and YNNKEL (reference sequence). V was trimmed by 5 bases and J by 3 bases, leaving 21 bases between them. CDR3 in amino acids: CASSSATETEPTDTQYF. CDR3 coding DNA: TGTGCCAGCAGCTCGGCGACGGAGACCGAACCGACAGATACGCAGTATTTT.

The gene calls are TRBV6-5 and TRBJ2-1; D is possibly TRBD1 (6 bases). The germline V gene has CDR1 MNHEY and CDR2 SVGAGI. Trimming shortened V by 2 bases and J by 4 bases, and 12 bases separated the two germline ends. The CDR3 runs to 15 residues. The CDR3 protein is CASSYRDTMYNEQFF. The CDR3 nucleotides are TGTGCCAGCAGTTACCGGGACACTATGTACAATGAGCAGTTCTTC.